This is a list of T cell receptor beta chains from one sample in a study of CD8+ T cells in alopecia areata. TCRdb's copy holds only in-frame clones and misses some; the assay was immunoSEQ multiplex PCR. The table includes 150,000 to 200,000 clones, roughly 60% detected once. The input for sequencing was CD4+ T cells sorted from blood, taken around week 50, from a patient treated with tofacitinib. These receptor sequences come from a human donor with alopecia areata. Each CDR3 is given with its conserved first and last residue. D genes are given only for firm matches. Expanded clones are given a class, and other clones once, few, many or no size at all.

clone_size: .
d_call: TRBD2
v_call: TRBV30
j_call: TRBJ2-1
cdr3_aa: CAWTILAGAINEQFF
cdr3_nt: TGTGCCTGGACCATTCTAGCGGGGGCAATAAATGAGCAGTTCTTC

clone_size: .
d_call: .
v_call: TRBV5-4
j_call: TRBJ1-2
cdr3_aa: CASSLNRDGYTF
cdr3_nt: TGTGCCAGCAGCCTGAATAGGGATGGCTACACCTTC

clone_size: .
d_call: .
v_call: TRBV11-2
j_call: TRBJ1-6
cdr3_aa: CASSLNSPLHF
cdr3_nt: TGTGCCAGCAGCCTGAATTCACCCCTCCACTTT

clone_size: few
d_call: TRBD2
v_call: TRBV15
j_call: TRBJ2-1
cdr3_aa: CATSRDGAGDNEQFF
cdr3_nt: TGTGCCACCAGCAGAGATGGAGCGGGGGACAATGAGCAGTTCTTC

clone_size: .
d_call: .
v_call: TRBV29-1
j_call: TRBJ1-1
cdr3_aa: CSVLWGRRTEAFF
cdr3_nt: TGCAGCGTCCTCTGGGGGCGGAGGACTGAAGCTTTCTTT

clone_size: few
d_call: TRBD2
v_call: TRBV7-2
j_call: TRBJ2-7
cdr3_aa: CASSSSTSGAYEQYF
cdr3_nt: TGTGCCAGCAGCTCCTCGACTAGCGGGGCCTACGAGCAGTACTTC

clone_size: .
d_call: .
v_call: TRBV7-2
j_call: TRBJ2-1
cdr3_aa: CASSPPPQNGQFF
cdr3_nt: TGTGCCAGCAGCCCACCCCCCCAGAACGGGCAGTTCTTC

clone_size: .
d_call: .
v_call: TRBV30
j_call: TRBJ1-2
cdr3_aa: CAWSVGFGWGGGYTF
cdr3_nt: TGTGCCTGGAGTGTAGGGTTCGGTTGGGGAGGAGGCTACACCTTC

clone_size: .
d_call: .
v_call: TRBV5-1
j_call: TRBJ1-4
cdr3_aa: CASSFDASNEKLFF
cdr3_nt: TGCGCCAGCAGCTTTGACGCCTCTAATGAAAAACTGTTTTTT

clone_size: .
d_call: .
v_call: TRBV9
j_call: TRBJ1-5
cdr3_aa: CASSVPFPQHF
cdr3_nt: TGTGCCAGCAGCGTCCCCTTCCCCCAGCATTTT

clone_size: .
d_call: .
v_call: TRBV5-1
j_call: TRBJ2-7
cdr3_aa: CASSPRTAAYEQYF
cdr3_nt: TGCGCCAGCAGCCCGCGGACAGCTGCCTACGAGCAGTACTTC

clone_size: .
d_call: .
v_call: TRBV7-2
j_call: TRBJ2-1
cdr3_aa: CASSGGRTSSYNEQFF
cdr3_nt: TGTGCCAGCAGCGGCGGACGTACCAGCTCCTACAATGAGCAGTTCTTC

clone_size: .
d_call: .
v_call: TRBV27
j_call: TRBJ1-1
cdr3_aa: CASRFHRQVTEAFF
cdr3_nt: TGTGCCAGCAGGTTTCACAGACAGGTCACTGAAGCTTTCTTT

clone_size: .
d_call: .
v_call: TRBV7-2
j_call: TRBJ2-7
cdr3_aa: CASSLRPAFDLYEQYF
cdr3_nt: TGTGCCAGCAGCTTACGGCCGGCATTCGACCTCTACGAGCAGTACTTC

clone_size: .
d_call: TRBD1
v_call: TRBV6-6
j_call: TRBJ2-7
cdr3_aa: CASRTGGDYEQYF
cdr3_nt: TGTGCCAGCAGGACAGGGGGGGATTACGAGCAGTACTTC

clone_size: .
d_call: .
v_call: TRBV4-3
j_call: TRBJ2-3
cdr3_aa: CASSRWDSSTDTQYF
cdr3_nt: TGCGCCAGCAGCCGTTGGGACTCTAGCACAGATACGCAGTATTTT

clone_size: once
d_call: TRBD1
v_call: TRBV19
j_call: TRBJ1-5
cdr3_aa: CASSGTGGKQPQHF
cdr3_nt: TGTGCCAGCTCCGGGACAGGGGGCAAGCAGCCCCAGCATTTT

clone_size: once
d_call: .
v_call: TRBV29-1
j_call: TRBJ1-5
cdr3_aa: CSVLYGSNQPQHF
cdr3_nt: TGCAGCGTTTTATATGGAAGCAATCAGCCCCAGCATTTT

clone_size: .
d_call: .
v_call: TRBV7-2
j_call: TRBJ2-2
cdr3_aa: CASSLGSGGRTGELFF
cdr3_nt: TGTGCCAGCAGCTTAGGTTCCGGCGGGCGAACCGGGGAGCTGTTTTTT

clone_size: once
d_call: .
v_call: TRBV2
j_call: TRBJ1-1
cdr3_aa: CASLKNTEAFF
cdr3_nt: TGTGCCAGCTTGAAGAACACTGAAGCTTTCTTT

clone_size: .
d_call: TRBD1
v_call: TRBV10-3
j_call: TRBJ1-4
cdr3_aa: CAISDPTGLREKLFF
cdr3_nt: TGTGCCATCAGTGACCCGACAGGGCTGCGAGAAAAACTGTTTTTT

clone_size: .
d_call: TRBD2
v_call: TRBV30
j_call: TRBJ2-2
cdr3_aa: CASPPSAGVTGELFF
cdr3_nt: TGTGCCTCCCCACCCTCAGCGGGGGTAACCGGGGAGCTGTTTTTT

clone_size: .
d_call: TRBD1
v_call: TRBV7-8
j_call: TRBJ1-1
cdr3_aa: CASSFSPGQVNTEAFF
cdr3_nt: TGTGCCAGCAGCTTTTCTCCGGGACAGGTGAACACTGAAGCTTTCTTT

clone_size: .
d_call: .
v_call: TRBV27
j_call: TRBJ2-7
cdr3_aa: CASSRGRWYEQYF
cdr3_nt: TGTGCCAGCTCCCGGGGGCGTTGGTACGAGCAGTACTTC

clone_size: .
d_call: TRBD1
v_call: TRBV11-2
j_call: TRBJ1-6
cdr3_aa: CASSSDGQGVSPLHF
cdr3_nt: TGTGCCAGCTCTTCTGACGGACAGGGTGTGTCACCCCTCCACTTT

clone_size: many
d_call: TRBD1
v_call: TRBV5-4
j_call: TRBJ1-1
cdr3_aa: CASSYPGGDTEAFF
cdr3_nt: TGTGCCAGCAGCTACCCAGGGGGGGACACTGAAGCTTTCTTT

clone_size: .
d_call: .
v_call: TRBV5-1
j_call: TRBJ2-1
cdr3_aa: CASSLGPGANEQFF
cdr3_nt: TGCGCCAGCAGCTTGGGGCCAGGTGCAAATGAGCAGTTCTTC